This T cell receptor beta chain originates from a study of metastatic and nonmetastatic thyroid tumors. At the level of the study: Peripheral blood and tumor or nodule samples from malignant and benign thyroid patients were compared.

Thyroid surgery had not been preceded by any treatment in any patient. Authors' methods: The authors used CDR3 differences across clinicopathological groups to build a distant-metastasis classifier for papillary thyroid cancer. TCRdb re-called clones via MiXCR from the PCR reads. Clone size and V and J calls follow TCRdb, not the original study. The sample has around 31,000 clones, approximately 20% seen once; the top ten hold more than 9%. CDR1 and CDR2 (germline): KGHSH, LQKENI. This CDR3 is built from 13 residues. V was trimmed by 3 bases and J by 1 base, leaving 6 bases between them. Whole-study results and caveats: It was reportedly found that TCR beta diversity was significantly higher in malignant thyroid tumors than in benign nodules, a difference seen in both blood and tumor samples.

Many counts were recorded for this clone. Its target is not known. The TCR sequence derives from a female donor with papillary thyroid cancer or a benign thyroid nodule (not recorded which). Some clones in this sample may be carry-over from other donors' samples. This chain joins TRBV18 and TRBJ1-1; no clear D gene. Sequenced material: blood. The CDR3 nucleotides are TGTGCCAGCTCACCGGGCCAGAACACTGAAGCTTTCTTT. The encoded protein is CASSPGQNTEAFF.